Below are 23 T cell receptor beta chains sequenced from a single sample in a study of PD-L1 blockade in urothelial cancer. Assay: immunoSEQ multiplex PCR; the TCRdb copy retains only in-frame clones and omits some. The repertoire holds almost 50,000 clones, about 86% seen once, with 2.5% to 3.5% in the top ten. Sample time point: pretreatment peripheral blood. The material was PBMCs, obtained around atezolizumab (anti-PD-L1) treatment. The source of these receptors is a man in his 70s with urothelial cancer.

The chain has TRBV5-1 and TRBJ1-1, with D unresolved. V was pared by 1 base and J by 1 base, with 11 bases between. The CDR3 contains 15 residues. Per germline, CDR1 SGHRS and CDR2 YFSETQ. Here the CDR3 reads CASSLFSGGNTEAFF. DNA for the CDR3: TGCGCCAGCAGCTTGTTTAGCGGAGGGAACACTGAAGCTTTCTTT.

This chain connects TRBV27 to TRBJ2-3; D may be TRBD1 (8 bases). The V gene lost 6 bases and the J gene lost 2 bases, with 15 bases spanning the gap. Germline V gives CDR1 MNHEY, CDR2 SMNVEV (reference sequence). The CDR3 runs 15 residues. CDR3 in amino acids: CASSYRGGLTDTQYF. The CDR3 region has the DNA TGTGCCAGCAGCTACAGGGGGGGTCTCACAGATACGCAGTATTTT.

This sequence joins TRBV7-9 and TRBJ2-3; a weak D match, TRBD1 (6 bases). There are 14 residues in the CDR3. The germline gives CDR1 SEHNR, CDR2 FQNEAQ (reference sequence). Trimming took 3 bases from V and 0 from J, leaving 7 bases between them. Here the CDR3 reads CASSFGGSTDTQYF. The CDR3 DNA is TGTGCCAGCAGCTTTGGGGGCAGCACAGATACGCAGTATTTT.

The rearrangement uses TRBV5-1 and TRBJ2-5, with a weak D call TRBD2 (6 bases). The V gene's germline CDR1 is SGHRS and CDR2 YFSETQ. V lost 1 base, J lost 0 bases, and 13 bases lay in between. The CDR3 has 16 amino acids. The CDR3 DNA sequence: TGCGCCAGCAGCTTGTGGGGGGAGAGAAACCAAGAGACCCAGTACTTC. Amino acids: CASSLWGERNQETQYF.

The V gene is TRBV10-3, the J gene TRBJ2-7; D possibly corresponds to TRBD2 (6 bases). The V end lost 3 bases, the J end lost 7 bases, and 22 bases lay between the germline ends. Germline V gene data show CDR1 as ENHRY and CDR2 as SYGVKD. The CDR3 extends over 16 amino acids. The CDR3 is CAISERGSAEDREQYF. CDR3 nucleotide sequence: TGTGCCATCAGTGAACGGGGGTCTGCGGAAGATAGGGAGCAGTACTTC.

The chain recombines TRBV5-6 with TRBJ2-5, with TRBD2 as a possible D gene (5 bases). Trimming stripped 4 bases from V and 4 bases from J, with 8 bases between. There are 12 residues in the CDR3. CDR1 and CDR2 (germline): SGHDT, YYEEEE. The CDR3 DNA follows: TGTGCCAGCAGCAGCCGGGGAGAGACCCAGTACTTC. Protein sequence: CASSSRGETQYF.

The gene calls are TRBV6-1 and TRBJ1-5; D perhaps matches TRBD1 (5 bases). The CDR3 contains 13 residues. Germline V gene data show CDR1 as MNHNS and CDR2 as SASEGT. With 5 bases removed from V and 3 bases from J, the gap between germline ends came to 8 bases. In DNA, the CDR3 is TGTGCCAGCAGTCAGGGAATCAATCAGCCCCAGCATTTT. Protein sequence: CASSQGINQPQHF.

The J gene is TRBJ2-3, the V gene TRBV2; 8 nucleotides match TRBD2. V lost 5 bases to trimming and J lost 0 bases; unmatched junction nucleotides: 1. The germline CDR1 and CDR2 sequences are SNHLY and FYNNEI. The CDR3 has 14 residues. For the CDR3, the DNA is TGTGCCAGCAGTATAGCGGGAAGCACAGATACGCAGTATTTT. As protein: CASSIAGSTDTQYF.

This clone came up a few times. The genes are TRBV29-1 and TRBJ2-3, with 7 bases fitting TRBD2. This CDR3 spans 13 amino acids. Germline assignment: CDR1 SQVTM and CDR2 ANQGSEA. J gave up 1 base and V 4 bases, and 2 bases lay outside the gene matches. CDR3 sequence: CSVATSGTDTQYF. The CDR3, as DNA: TGCAGCGTTGCAACTAGCGGCACAGATACGCAGTATTTT.

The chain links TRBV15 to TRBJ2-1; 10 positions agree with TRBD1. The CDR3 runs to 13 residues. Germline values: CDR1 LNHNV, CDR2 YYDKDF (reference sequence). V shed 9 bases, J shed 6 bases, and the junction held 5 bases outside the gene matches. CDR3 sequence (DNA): TGTGCCACTACGACAGGGGGCCGCAATGAGCAGTTCTTC. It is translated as CATTTGGRNEQFF.

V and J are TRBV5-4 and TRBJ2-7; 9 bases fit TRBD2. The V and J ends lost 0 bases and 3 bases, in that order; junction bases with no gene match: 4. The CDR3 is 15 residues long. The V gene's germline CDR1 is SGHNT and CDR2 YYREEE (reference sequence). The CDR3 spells CASSLGVAGVYEQYF. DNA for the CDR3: TGTGCCAGCAGCTTGGGGGTAGCGGGAGTCTACGAGCAGTACTTC.

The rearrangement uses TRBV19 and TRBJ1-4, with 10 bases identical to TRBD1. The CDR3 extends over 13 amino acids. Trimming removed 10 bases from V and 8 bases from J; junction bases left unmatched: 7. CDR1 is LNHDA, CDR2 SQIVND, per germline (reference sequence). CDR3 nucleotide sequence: TGTGCCACTTCCGGGACAGGGGTCGAAAAACTGTTTTTT. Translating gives CATSGTGVEKLFF.

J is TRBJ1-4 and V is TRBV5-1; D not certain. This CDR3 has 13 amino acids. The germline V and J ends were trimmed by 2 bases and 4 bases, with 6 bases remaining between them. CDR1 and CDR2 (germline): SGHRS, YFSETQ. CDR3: CASSLEINEKLFF. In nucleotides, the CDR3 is TGCGCCAGCAGCTTAGAGATTAATGAAAAACTGTTTTTT.

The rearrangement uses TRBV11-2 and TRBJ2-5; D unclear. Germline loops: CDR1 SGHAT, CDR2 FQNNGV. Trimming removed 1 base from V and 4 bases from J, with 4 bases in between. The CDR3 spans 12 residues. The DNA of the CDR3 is TGTGCCAGCAGCTTAGTCTCAGAGACCCAGTACTTC. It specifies CASSLVSETQYF.

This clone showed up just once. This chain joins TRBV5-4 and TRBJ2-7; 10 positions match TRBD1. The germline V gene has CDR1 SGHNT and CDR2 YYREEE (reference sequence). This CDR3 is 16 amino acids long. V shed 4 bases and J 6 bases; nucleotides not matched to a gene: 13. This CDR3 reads CASSTRDRGLDGEQYF. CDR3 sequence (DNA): TGTGCCAGCAGCACCCGGGACAGGGGTTTGGACGGCGAGCAGTACTTC.

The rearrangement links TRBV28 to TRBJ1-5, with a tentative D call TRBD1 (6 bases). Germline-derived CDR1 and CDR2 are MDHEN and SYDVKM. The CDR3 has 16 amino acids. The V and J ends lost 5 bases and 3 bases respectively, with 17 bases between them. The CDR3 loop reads CASSRLQGSLNQPQHF. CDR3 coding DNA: TGTGCCAGCAGTCGCTTACAGGGATCCCTCAATCAGCCCCAGCATTTT.

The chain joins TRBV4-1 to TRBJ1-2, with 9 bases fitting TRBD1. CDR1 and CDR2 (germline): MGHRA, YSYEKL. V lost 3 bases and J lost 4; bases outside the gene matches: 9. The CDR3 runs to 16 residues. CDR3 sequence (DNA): TGCGCCAGCAGCCATTACCCGGGACAGGGAACCTATGGCTACACCTTC. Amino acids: CASSHYPGQGTYGYTF.

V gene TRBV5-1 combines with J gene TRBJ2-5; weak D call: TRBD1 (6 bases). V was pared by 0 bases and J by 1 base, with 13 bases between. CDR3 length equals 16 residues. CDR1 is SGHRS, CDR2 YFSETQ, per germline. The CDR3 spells CASSLGFMGAQETQYF. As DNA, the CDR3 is TGCGCCAGCAGCTTGGGATTCATGGGGGCCCAAGAGACCCAGTACTTC.

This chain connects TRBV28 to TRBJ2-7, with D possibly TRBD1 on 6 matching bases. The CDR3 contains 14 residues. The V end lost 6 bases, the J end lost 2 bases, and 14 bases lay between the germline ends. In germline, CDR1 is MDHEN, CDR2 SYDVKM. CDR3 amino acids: CASREQGTPYEQYF. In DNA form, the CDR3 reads TGTGCCAGCAGGGAACAGGGTACCCCCTACGAGCAGTACTTC.

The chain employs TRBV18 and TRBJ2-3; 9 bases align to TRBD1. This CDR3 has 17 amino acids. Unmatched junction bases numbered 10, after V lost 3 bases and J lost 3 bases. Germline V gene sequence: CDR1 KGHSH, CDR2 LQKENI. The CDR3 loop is CASSPGTGPKETDTQYF. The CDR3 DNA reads TGTGCCAGCTCACCCGGGACAGGGCCAAAGGAAACAGATACGCAGTATTTT.

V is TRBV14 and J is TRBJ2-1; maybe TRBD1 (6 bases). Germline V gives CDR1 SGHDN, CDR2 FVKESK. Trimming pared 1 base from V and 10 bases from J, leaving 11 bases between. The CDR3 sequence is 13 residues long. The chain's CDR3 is CASSQGHGGEQFF. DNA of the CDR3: TGTGCCAGCAGCCAAGGACATGGGGGCGAGCAGTTCTTC.

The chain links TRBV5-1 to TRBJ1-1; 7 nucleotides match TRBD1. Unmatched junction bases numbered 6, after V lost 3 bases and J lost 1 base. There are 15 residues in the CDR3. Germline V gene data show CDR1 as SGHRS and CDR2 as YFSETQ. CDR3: CASSSGTAKNTEAFF. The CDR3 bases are TGCGCCAGCAGCTCCGGGACAGCTAAGAACACTGAAGCTTTCTTT.

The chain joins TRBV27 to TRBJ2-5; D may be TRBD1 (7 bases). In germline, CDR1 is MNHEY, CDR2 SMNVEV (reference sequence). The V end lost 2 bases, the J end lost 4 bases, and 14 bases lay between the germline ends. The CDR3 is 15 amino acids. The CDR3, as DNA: TGTGCCAGCAGTTTACGAAGACAGGGAGGAGAGACCCAGTACTTC. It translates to CASSLRRQGGETQYF.